The clone carrying this T cell receptor beta chain was recorded a few times. V lost 0 bases, J lost 3 bases, and 3 bases lay in between. CDR1 and CDR2 from the germline V gene are SGHRS and YFSETQ. This CDR3 spans 12 amino acids. In the naive CD8 group, cells lacked CD45RO and were positively selected for CCR7, so terminally differentiated effector memory CD45RA+ cells were left out. The table came from immunoSEQ multiplex PCR; TCRdb's copy has only in-frame clones and leaves some out. The table shows more than 2 million clones, with about 95% occurring only once. This specimen comes from a study of shared clonotypes between healthy human individuals.

The rearrangement uses TRBV5-1 and TRBJ2-5; D ambiguous. This TCR came from a man between 18 and 35 years old in good health. Sequenced sample: naive CD8+ T cells sorted from blood. As DNA, the CDR3 is TGCGCCAGCAGCTTGGACGAAGAGACCCAGTACTTC. It yields the protein CASSLDEETQYF.